This TCR beta chain was sequenced for a study of post-analysis software for immune sequencing data. Background on the study: Some patients lacked subtype; others had relapsing-remitting, secondary progressive or progressive-relapsing disease.

V shed 5 bases and J shed 4 bases, with 18 bases lying between them. The CDR3 loop spans 15 amino acids. CDR1 is MNHEY, CDR2 SMNVEV, per germline (reference sequence). Broader study findings: Patients showed TRBV5-6, TRBV5-1 and TRBV20-1 among 4 or 5 TRBV segments more frequent than in controls. Strong co-clustering by F measure was evident for samples that had been prepared in the same batch. Significantly lower normalized Chao1 diversity was seen in multiple sclerosis patients than in controls.

This clonotype turned up a few times. What it recognizes is unknown. Prepared TCR beta cDNA libraries contained unique molecular identifiers. The yield from approximately 1 to 10 million T cells was roughly 0.5 million cDNA molecules in total. TCRdb re-called the PCR reads through MiXCR, storing one row per CDR3 protein. Among about 820,000 distinct CDR3 sequences listed, under 70% were seen once. This rearrangement joins TRBV27 to TRBJ2-7; tentative D call: TRBD1 (5 bases). The receptor comes from a girl between 5 and 17 years old with multiple sclerosis. Sequenced input: blood. CDR3 nucleotide sequence: TGTGCCAGCAGTCTCTATGTGGGGCGACTTTACGAGCAGTACTTC. It translates to CASSLYVGRLYEQYF.